This record concerns one TCR beta chain sequence. Its specificity is not known. Generated by immunoSEQ multiplex PCR, the TCRdb table keeps only in-frame clones and is missing some. The data hold 140,000 to 150,000 clones, with 90% to 95% observed a single time. This entry comes from a study of T cell responses to AZD1222 COVID-19 vaccine. At the level of the study: Second-dose schedules of about 4 or about 12 weeks were combined. Regarding the study as a whole: Donors skewed white British and female; clonal diversity was possibly underestimated. Vaccine-associated CD4 TCRs ranged over spike, dominating at 160-218 and 743-854. No repertoire was sampled before or during the peak T cell response, only after it.

This CDR3 contains 15 residues. The J segment lost 2 bases and the V segment lost 2 bases, leaving 1 base of the junction unmatched. Germline V lookup: CDR1 MNHEY, CDR2 SVGAGI. The sequence was collected from an adult in good health. The sample here was peripheral blood, taken on day 0 of AZD1222 vaccination. The chain employs TRBV6-5 and TRBJ2-1; 9 positions match TRBD2. CDR3 sequence reads: CASSYRTSAYNEQFF. The CDR3 DNA reads TGTGCCAGCAGTTACAGGACTAGCGCCTACAATGAGCAGTTCTTC.